This T cell receptor beta chain was observed in a study of T cells after yellow fever vaccination. 5'RACE template switching added a universal primer site and UMIs to TCR cDNA. MiXCR was run by TCRdb on the 5' RACE reads, yielding one entry per CDR3 protein. Of around 110,000 distinct CDR3 sequences detected, 7.5% to 9.5% appear once; the ten largest clones hold roughly 23%. This clonotype was counted ten times or more. Antigen: not known. CDR1 is SGHTA, CDR2 FQGNSA, per germline. V lost 6 bases and J 1 base, leaving 15 bases between the germline ends. This CDR3 comprises 16 residues. Study-level results: The study re-detected most primary-vaccination clones after the booster (96% CD4, almost 90% CD8).

This chain connects TRBV7-2 to TRBJ1-4; tentatively, D is TRBD1 (6 bases). Sequences were derived from CD8+ T cells sorted from PBMCs, sampled 45 days after the yellow fever booster vaccination. The TCR sequence derives from a man aged 30 to 45 who received the YFV17D yellow fever vaccine. The CDR3 bases are TGTGCCAGCAGTCCGGGACATCGACAAACTAATGAAAAACTGTTTTTT. Residues: CASSPGHRQTNEKLFF.